These 4 T cell receptor beta chains originate from one sample sequenced in a study of monozygotic twins with inflammatory bowel disease (dated by TCRdb to between 2018 and 2020). The protocol used for the library was 5' RACE. The sequencer listed for this sample is Illumina HiSeq 2500. Each entry corresponds to one CDR3 protein sequence from reads that TCRdb reprocessed, and DNA is not given. This sample's table lists some 440,000 distinct CDR3 sequences. The biggest ten clones account for 2.4% of the sample. The sequencing input was blood. The receptors were sampled from a human donor with ulcerative colitis or Crohn's disease, or a healthy co-twin of an affected twin (not recorded which).

This rearrangement joins TRBV3-1 to TRBJ2-2; checking the TCRdb D call of TRBD2 is not possible without DNA. The CDR3 length is 15 residues. Per the germline V gene, CDR1 is LGHDT and CDR2 is YNNKEL (reference sequence). This CDR3 is CASSQAGTRVSGLFF. Filled out from reference TRBV3-1 and TRBJ2-2, the complete variable domain reads DTAVSQTPKYLVTQMGNDKSIKCEQNLGHDTMYWYKQDSKKFLKIMFSYNNKELIINETVPNRFSPKSPDKAHLNLHINSLELGDSAVYFCASSQAGTRVSGLFFGEGSRLTVL.

This chain connects TRBV12-3 or TRBV12-4 to TRBJ2-3. CDR3 length: 15 residues. This CDR3 reads CASRPDGPSTDTQYF.

The rearrangement joins TRBV5-1 to TRBJ2-6; the TCRdb D gene call, TRBD1, has no DNA to confirm it. CDR3 size: 17 residues. CDR1 SGHRS and CDR2 YFSETQ come from the germline V gene. The CDR3 loop reads CASSKDRALSGANVLTF.

This chain links TRBV20-1 with TRBJ1-2; without DNA, the TCRdb call of TRBD1 cannot be checked. Germline V lookup: CDR1 DFQATT, CDR2 SNEGSKA (reference sequence). This CDR3 comprises 13 residues. The CDR3 reads CSATRDRKYGYTF.